These T cell receptor beta chains were read from a single sample in a study of blood T cell repertoires in COVID-19. The protocol was immunoSEQ multiplex PCR, while the TCRdb copy is restricted to in-frame clones and leaves out a portion. The data show over 45,000 clones, 81% seen once. The sample consisted of peripheral blood. The receptors here all came from a woman aged 80 or older with active or convalescent COVID-19. CDR3s leave out the opening cysteine and the closing phenylalanine or tryptophan. A D gene is named only where the DNA matches it firmly.

TRBD2,TRBV5-1,TRBJ2-7,ASSVGLAGAFSYEQY
TRBD1,TRBV7-2,TRBJ2-1,ASSLGQGTYNEQF
TRBD2,TRBV13,TRBJ2-7,ASSSVRGLAYEQY
TRBD1,TRBV13,TRBJ1-1,ASSLVTGASEAF
TRBD1,TRBV18,TRBJ1-1,ASSPRTGIHTEAF
TRBD2,TRBV19,TRBJ2-2,ASSFGLAGAGELF
.,TRBV12-3/TRBV12-4,TRBJ1-1,ASSLGGTAEAF
.,TRBV5-1,TRBJ2-5,ASSLGGHETQY
TRBD1,TRBV3-1/TRBV3-2,TRBJ1-4,ASSQDPTGVATNEKLF
.,TRBV23-1,TRBJ1-1,ASRSEEAF